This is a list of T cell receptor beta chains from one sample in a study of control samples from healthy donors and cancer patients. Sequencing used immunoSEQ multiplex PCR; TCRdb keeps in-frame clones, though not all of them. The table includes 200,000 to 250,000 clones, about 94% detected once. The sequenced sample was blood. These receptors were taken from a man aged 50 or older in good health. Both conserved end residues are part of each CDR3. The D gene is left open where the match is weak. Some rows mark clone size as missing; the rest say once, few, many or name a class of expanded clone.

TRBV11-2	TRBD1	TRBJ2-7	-	CASSLDREGEQYF	TGTGCCAGCAGCCTGGACAGGGAAGGCGAGCAGTACTTC
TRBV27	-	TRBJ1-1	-	CASSLGRGYTEAFF	TGTGCCAGCAGTTTAGGACGGGGGTACACTGAAGCTTTCTTT
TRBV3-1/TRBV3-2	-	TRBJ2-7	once	CASSQVRNSYEQYF	TGTGCCAGCAGCCAAGTCCGTAACTCCTACGAGCAGTACTTC
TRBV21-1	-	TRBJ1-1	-	CASSSSEAFF	TGTGCCAGCAGCTCTTCTGAAGCTTTCTTT
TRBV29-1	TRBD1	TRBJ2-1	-	CSGTRDRGYNEQFF	TGCAGCGGCACCCGGGACAGGGGTTACAATGAGCAGTTCTTC
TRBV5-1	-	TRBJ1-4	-	CASRPGTYYEKLFF	TGCGCCAGCAGGCCCGGGACCTATTATGAAAAACTGTTTTTT
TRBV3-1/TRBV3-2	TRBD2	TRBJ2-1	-	CASSQALGLAGRGSYNEQFF	TGTGCCAGCAGCCAAGCCCTGGGACTAGCGGGCCGAGGGTCCTACAATGAGCAGTTCTTC
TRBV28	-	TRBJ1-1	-	CASRASGNTEAFF	TGTGCCAGCAGAGCCTCTGGGAACACTGAAGCTTTCTTT
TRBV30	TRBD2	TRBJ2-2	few	CASSGGAIWELFF	TGTGCCTCTAGCGGGGGGGCCATTTGGGAGCTGTTTTTT
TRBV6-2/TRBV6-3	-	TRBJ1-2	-	CASSRGLGNYGYTF	TGTGCCAGCAGCCGCGGGCTGGGGAACTATGGCTACACCTTC
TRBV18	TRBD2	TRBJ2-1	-	CASSPGTSGGISSYNEQFF	TGTGCCAGCTCACCTGGGACTAGCGGGGGCATAAGCTCCTACAATGAGCAGTTCTTC
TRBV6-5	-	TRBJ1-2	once	CASSYGGRAIGYTF	TGTGCCAGCAGTTACGGGGGACGGGCTATCGGCTACACCTTC
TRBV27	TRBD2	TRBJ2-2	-	CASSFGSGGVGELFF	TGTGCCAGCAGTTTCGGTAGCGGGGGGGTTGGGGAGCTGTTTTTT
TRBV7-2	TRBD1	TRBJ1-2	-	CASSLAFTGGDGYTF	TGTGCCAGCAGCTTAGCGTTTACAGGGGGGGATGGCTACACCTTC